This is a list of T cell receptor beta chains from one sample in a study of blood T cell repertoires in COVID-19. Profiled with immunoSEQ multiplex PCR; TCRdb holds only in-frame clones, not every one. Of 100,000 to 120,000 clones listed, 82% were seen once; the top ten hold 15% to 17%. Sequenced input: peripheral blood. These receptors all stem from a woman of 80 years or more with acute or convalescent COVID-19. Each CDR3 is given with its conserved first and last residue. D genes are given only for firm matches. Some rows mark clone size as missing; the rest say once, few, many or name a class of expanded clone.

v_call,d_call,j_call,clone_size,cdr3_aa,cdr3_nt
TRBV5-1,TRBD2,TRBJ2-4,NA,CASSLEPSGAKNIQYF,TGCGCCAGCAGCTTGGAACCTAGCGGAGCCAAAAACATTCAGTACTTC
TRBV5-6,NA,TRBJ2-7,NA,CASSLWATYEQYF,TGTGCCAGCAGCCTCTGGGCCACCTACGAGCAGTACTTC
TRBV6-2/TRBV6-3,TRBD2,TRBJ2-3,once,CASSYAVREGSDTQYF,TGTGCCAGCAGTTACGCGGTGCGGGAGGGGTCAGATACGCAGTATTTT
TRBV10-3,NA,TRBJ2-1,few,CAISAQGNEQFF,TGTGCCATCAGTGCACAGGGCAATGAGCAGTTCTTC
TRBV10-3,NA,TRBJ2-1,NA,CAISGESRNEQFF,TGTGCCATCAGTGGGGAGAGTCGCAATGAGCAGTTCTTC
TRBV28,TRBD1,TRBJ2-1,NA,CASSWGQGANNEQFF,TGTGCCAGCAGTTGGGGACAGGGGGCAAACAATGAGCAGTTCTTC
TRBV27,TRBD1,TRBJ1-5,NA,CASSLTGQGANQPQHF,TGTGCCAGCAGTTTAACGGGACAGGGGGCGAATCAGCCCCAGCATTTT
TRBV28,NA,TRBJ1-1,once,CASSRERGKMNTEAFF,TGTGCCAGCAGTCGGGAAAGGGGGAAGATGAACACTGAAGCTTTCTTT
TRBV5-1,TRBD1,TRBJ1-1,NA,CASSWTGFGNTEAFF,TGCGCCAGCAGTTGGACAGGGTTTGGTAACACTGAAGCTTTCTTT
TRBV2,NA,TRBJ2-1,NA,CASSEWVGFNEQFF,TGTGCCAGCAGTGAATGGGTGGGCTTCAATGAGCAGTTCTTC
TRBV6-5,TRBD1,TRBJ1-1,NA,CASSYSQGAWNTEAFF,TGTGCCAGCAGTTACTCGCAGGGGGCTTGGAACACTGAAGCTTTCTTT
TRBV3-1/TRBV3-2,TRBD2,TRBJ2-2,NA,CASSQDRLAERTGELFF,TGTGCCAGCAGCCAAGATAGACTAGCGGAACGTACCGGGGAGCTGTTTTTT
TRBV2,NA,TRBJ2-3,few,CASRKDRSTDTQYF,TGTGCCAGCAGAAAAGACAGGAGCACAGATACGCAGTATTTT
TRBV24-1,TRBD1,TRBJ2-5,NA,CATSDSPGQGASRTQYF,TGTGCCACCAGTGACTCTCCGGGACAGGGGGCGAGTAGGACCCAGTACTTC
TRBV10-3,NA,TRBJ1-6,NA,CAISESDWSSPLHF,TGTGCCATCAGTGAGTCGGACTGGTCTTCACCCCTCCACTTT
TRBV6-5,NA,TRBJ2-5,once,CASRDWRGETQYF,TGTGCCAGCCGGGACTGGAGGGGAGAGACCCAGTACTTC
TRBV5-1,TRBD2,TRBJ2-7,NA,CASSLGGSRYEQYF,TGCGCCAGCAGCTTGGGCGGGAGCCGCTACGAGCAGTACTTC
TRBV9,NA,TRBJ2-2,once,CASSTQSGYTGELFF,TGTGCCAGCAGCACCCAGTCGGGGTACACCGGGGAGCTGTTTTTT
TRBV5-4,NA,TRBJ2-1,NA,CASIPGGASTSYNEQFF,TGTGCCAGCATCCCTGGAGGGGCTAGTACCTCCTACAATGAGCAGTTCTTC
TRBV3-1/TRBV3-2,NA,TRBJ1-6,NA,CASSQSGSPLHF,TGTGCCAGCAGCCAGAGCGGGTCACCCCTCCACTTT
TRBV6-2/TRBV6-3,NA,TRBJ1-1,once,CASSYSMRRQYTEAFF,TGTGCCAGCAGTTACTCGATGAGGCGGCAGTACACTGAAGCTTTCTTT
TRBV6-1,NA,TRBJ1-1,NA,CASSELESAFF,TGTGCCAGCAGTGAATTGGAGTCGGCTTTCTTT